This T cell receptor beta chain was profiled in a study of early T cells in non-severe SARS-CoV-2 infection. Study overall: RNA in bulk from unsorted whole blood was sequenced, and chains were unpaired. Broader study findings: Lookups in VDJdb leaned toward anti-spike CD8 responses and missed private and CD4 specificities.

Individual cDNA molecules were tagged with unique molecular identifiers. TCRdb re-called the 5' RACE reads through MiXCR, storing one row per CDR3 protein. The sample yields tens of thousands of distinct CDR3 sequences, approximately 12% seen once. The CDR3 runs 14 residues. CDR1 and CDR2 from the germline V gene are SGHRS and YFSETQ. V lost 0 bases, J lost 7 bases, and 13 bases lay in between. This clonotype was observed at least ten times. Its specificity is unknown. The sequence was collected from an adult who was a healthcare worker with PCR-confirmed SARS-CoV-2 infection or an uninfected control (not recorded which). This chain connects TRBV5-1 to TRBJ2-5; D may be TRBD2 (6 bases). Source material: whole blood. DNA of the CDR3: TGCGCCAGCAGCTTGGGGACGGGAGCTGGGACCCAGTACTTC. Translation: CASSLGTGAGTQYF.